This TCR beta chain was obtained from a study of T cell responses to AZD1222 COVID-19 vaccine (dated by TCRdb to about 2021). The study in broad terms: AZD1222 recipients given second doses at about 4 weeks or at about 12 weeks were pooled, since spike-specific TCR depth and breadth were not found to differ between the two schedules. TCR sequencing covered 233 trial participants: 207 given two doses of AZD1222 and about 26 given two doses of MenACWY control vaccine. Trial participants were enrolled by age into subgroups of 18-55, 56-69 and 70-plus years, and about 150, 27 and 61 TCR-sequenced participants, respectively, were included in these subgroups.

Taken with the paper, the label for time point translates to: baseline before first vaccination. Vaccinee samples were obtained from the UK trials COV001 and COV002, which included a single-blind randomized controlled phase 2/3 trial of AZD1222 (ChAdOx1 nCoV-19) in healthy adults. For TCRbeta chain sequencing, PBMC samples were collected from trial participants at day 0 and at day 28 after the second dose. The trim is 0 bases for V and 7 bases for J, with a gap of 7 bases between the germline ends. Sequences WSHSY (CDR1) and SAAADI (CDR2) are obtained from the germline V gene. Spanning cysteine to phenylalanine, the CDR3 consists of 13 amino acids. Only the CDR3 DNA is retained, 39 bases long and in frame from the first base. As to this clone: This receptor's antigen is unknown. Nothing much larger sits one base from this clone, and base qualities are not available.

The CDR3 regions of human TCRbeta chains were subjected to immunosequencing. In the original analysis: Repertoire TCRs were checked for matches against a reference library of SARS-CoV-2-specific TCRs that had been generated using the MIRA antigen-specificity platform. Breadth was defined as the fraction of unique TCRs that were SARS-CoV-2-associated, and depth was defined as the fraction of total T cells that were SARS-CoV-2-associated. Using the MIRA data, each spike-specific TCR was assigned both to the spike region to which the TCR was reactive and to a CD4 or CD8 class. Log10-transformed breadth and depth values were compared by one-way ANOVA with Sidak's multiple comparisons tests. TCRdb stores this immuneACCESS table with in-frame sequences only. Part of the clones is absent; in the studies checked, under half of the shortfall reflects unresolved V genes, and no reason is known for the rest. From that table come the V and J calls and clone size; the DNA was used to work out D and trimming. The table for this sample lists 120,000 to 150,000 clones; more than 70% of them were counted only once. The ten most abundant clones make up about 2.7% of the sample.

Paper-wide results and their limitations: The vaccine-associated CD4 TCRs covered the entire spike protein, and the dominant responses fell in regions 160-218 and 743-854. The 56-69-year group was small, and its depth increase did not reach significance, likely because of low power. Participants were mostly white British and included more females than males, and it was suggested by the authors that clonal diversity may have been underestimated. Only a handful of AZD1222 recipients were SARS-CoV-2 seropositive at baseline, limiting conclusions about previously exposed vaccinees. Epitopes outside the regions mutated in the B.1.351 and B.1.1.7 variants were reportedly recognized by nearly half of the unique spike-specific TCRs. After two AZD1222 doses, spike-specific TCR breadth and depth were significantly higher than at day 0 and than in MenACWY recipients. Because no day 14 peak-response samples were available, repertoires were characterized only after the peak T cell response.

This TCR came from an adult in good health. The rearrangement joined TRBV10-2 to TRBJ2-1, with no confidently assigned D gene. Sample: peripheral blood, taken on day 0 of AZD1222 vaccination. CDR3 reads: CASSESETNEQFF. The DNA sequence is TGCGCCAGCAGTGAGTCGGAAACTAATGAGCAGTTCTTC.